This T cell receptor beta chain was captured by sequencing in a study of shared clonotypes between healthy human individuals. Study-wide background: Per donor, CD8 memory used one plate, CD8 naive used two, CD4 memory used three and CD4 naive used three.

Naive CD8 cells lacked CD45RO, underwent positive selection for CCR7 and left out terminally differentiated effector memory CD45RA+ cells. General observations from the study: Among non-shared clonotypes, generation probabilities were lower than among those shared by all four donors. Compared with memory subsets, naive subsets generally had larger estimated richness.

This table comes from immunoSEQ multiplex PCR, and its TCRdb copy is limited to in-frame clones, with some not included. The sample contains 1.5 million to 2.5 million clones, 85% to 95% of which appear only once. Germline lookup yields CDR1 SEHNR and CDR2 FQNEAQ (reference sequence). The CDR3 totals 14 residues. In the case of this clone: The antigen remains unidentified.

This chain uses TRBV7-9 with TRBJ2-5, with D possibly matching TRBD2 (5 bases). Near its end, the DNA agrees better with TRBJ2-7, so the J call may be wrong. This TCR was sampled from a man in his late teens or twenties in good health. The source material was naive CD8+ T cells sorted from blood. Here the CDR3 reads CASSLEEASYEQYF. CDR3 bases: TGTGCCAGCAGCTTAGAGGAGGCGTCCTACGAGCAGTACTTC.